This T cell receptor (beta chain) originates from a study of T cell responses to AZD1222 COVID-19 vaccine. Across the whole study: The study pooled second doses at about 4 or about 12 weeks.

Study-wide points: Distributed over spike, vaccine-associated CD4 TCRs predominated at 160-218 and 743-854. Donors in the cohort were predominantly white British and more often female, and clonal diversity was possibly underestimated.

In germline, CDR1 is SNHLY, CDR2 FYNNEI. Trimming took 2 bases from V and 7 from J, leaving 9 bases between them. The CDR3 extends over 13 amino acids. Assay: immunoSEQ multiplex PCR; the TCRdb copy retains only in-frame clones and omits some. This table has approximately 71,000 clones, about 80% appearing once. Comments on this clone: Its antigen is not identified.

The rearrangement uses TRBV2 and TRBJ1-5; D is possibly TRBD1 (5 bases). The sequence derives from an adult in good health. The sample was peripheral blood, taken on day 0 of AZD1222 vaccination. The CDR3 reads CASSESQGQPQHF. The CDR3 region has the DNA TGTGCCAGCAGTGAATCGCAGGGCCAGCCCCAGCATTTT.